The 7 T cell receptor beta chains below all came from one sample that was sequenced in a study of blood T cells in healthy people across ages. Sample-barcoded 5' priming and a J-beta primer mix drove a second PCR of roughly 6 to 12 cycles. From the 5' RACE reads, TCRdb called clonotypes with MiXCR, one entry per CDR3 protein. Of approximately 800,000 distinct CDR3 sequences listed, just under 25% are singletons. This sample was also put to use in a study of T cells of mothers and their children.

The sequenced sample was blood. Receptors were obtained from a boy younger than 18 in good health.

This clonotype has a handful of counts. This chain connects TRBV10-2 to TRBJ2-5; no clear D. Judging by the DNA end, TRBJ2-7 fits better; the J call may be wrong. Germline-derived CDR1 and CDR2 are WSHSY and SAAADI. The CDR3 loop spans 13 amino acids. The CDR3 loop is CASSVRQTYEQYF. CDR3 bases: TGCGCCAGCAGTGTGCGGCAGACCTACGAGCAGTACTTC.

The rearrangement links TRBV27 to TRBJ2-7; 8 positions match TRBD2. Losses at the gene ends were 6 bases for V and 2 bases for J; bases not matched to a gene: 9. The CDR3 totals 15 residues. The germline V gene has CDR1 MNHEY and CDR2 SMNVEV (reference sequence). As DNA, the CDR3 is TGTGCCAGCAGCATCGAGCGGGGGCGTACCTACGAGCAGTACTTC. Amino acids: CASSIERGRTYEQYF.

This clonotype showed up just a few times. The V gene is TRBV28, the J gene TRBJ2-2, with TRBD2 as a possible D gene (5 bases). Trimming took off 7 bases at V and 4 bases at J, with 16 bases between the two ends. CDR3 length: 15 residues. The germline gives CDR1 MDHEN, CDR2 SYDVKM. The CDR3 is CASTEAAGGTGELFF. CDR3 sequence (DNA): TGTGCCAGCACGGAAGCGGCTGGAGGCACCGGGGAGCTGTTTTTT.

The rearrangement joins TRBV29-1 to TRBJ2-5; the match to TRBD2 covers 7 bases. The J call may be incorrect, as the DNA end agrees better with TRBJ2-1. The germline gives CDR1 SQVTM, CDR2 ANQGSEA. The CDR3 has 14 amino acids. DNA of the CDR3: TGCAGCGCCCTAAGCGGGGTCCTGTACAATGAGCAGTTCTTC. It codes for CSALSGVLYNEQFF.

This clonotype was detected only a few times. This chain joins TRBV12-5 and TRBJ2-5, with D maybe TRBD1 (5 bases). In germline, CDR1 is LGHNT, CDR2 FRNRAP. This CDR3 has 14 residues. Between the trimmed V and J ends, which lost 7 bases and 2 bases, there was a span of 14 bases. CDR3 bases: TGTGCTAGTGCTTTTGGACAAAGTCAAGAGACCCAGTACTTC. As protein: CASAFGQSQETQYF.

The chain has TRBV6-5 and TRBJ1-1; no definite D call. V lost 2 bases, J lost 3 bases, and 10 bases lay in between. This CDR3 is built from 14 residues. Germline CDR1 reads MNHEY; CDR2 reads SVGAGI. The CDR3 DNA reads TGTGCCAGCAGTTACGAACCATCTTACACTGAAGCTTTCTTT. This encodes CASSYEPSYTEAFF.

The rearrangement joins TRBV18 to TRBJ2-7; the D is unclear. Germline-derived CDR1 and CDR2 are KGHSH and LQKENI. The CDR3 spans 15 residues. Trimming took 3 bases from V and 2 from J, leaving 14 bases between them. DNA for the CDR3: TGTGCCAGCTCACCCTTAAAAACAGAAACCTACGAGCAGTACTTC. Its protein product is CASSPLKTETYEQYF. The entire variable domain, with the rest obtained from reference TRBV18 and TRBJ2-7, is as follows: NAGVMQNPRHLVRRRGQEARLRCSPMKGHSHVYWYRQLPEEGLKFMVYLQKENIIDESGMPKERFSAEFPKEGPSILRIQQVVRGDSAAYFCASSPLKTETYEQYFGPGTRLTVT.